The 28 T cell receptor beta chains below all came from one sample that was sequenced in a study of blood T cell repertoires in COVID-19 (TCRdb year 2020). Library preparation was by the immunoSEQ multiplex PCR assay. TCRdb took over this immuneACCESS table, retaining in-frame rearrangements with V and J assigned. Such tables are incomplete; in checked studies, under half of the missing clones stem from an unresolved V gene, and the remainder is unexplained. For this sample the table gives 200,000 to 250,000 clones, of which approximately 82% were detected only once. 15% of the sample goes to the ten largest clones. Material: PBMCs or T cells enriched from blood (not recorded which). These receptors originate from a man aged 35-49 years who had recovered from COVID-19.

The chain links TRBV19 to TRBJ1-3; a weak D match, TRBD1 (6 bases). Germline CDR1 reads LNHDA; CDR2 reads SQIVND (reference sequence). CDR3 length equals 14 residues. The V gene lost 6 bases and the J gene lost 0 bases, with 9 bases spanning the gap. The CDR3 here is CASSRQDSGNTIYF. The DNA of the CDR3 is TGTGCCAGTAGCCGACAGGACTCTGGAAACACCATATATTTT.

DNA of the CDR3: TGTGCCAGCAGCATCCGGGACAGGGGTTACGAGCAGTACTTC. As protein: CASSIRDRGYEQYF. This chain joins TRBV9 and TRBJ2-7; 10 bases are a match to TRBD1. The CDR3 extends over 14 amino acids. Trimming cost V 4 bases and J 4 bases; bases outside gene matches: 5. The germline V gene has CDR1 SGDLS and CDR2 YYNGEE.

V is TRBV11-2 and J is TRBJ2-7; 8 nucleotides align to TRBD1. The CDR3 spans 15 residues. CDR1 is SGHAT, CDR2 FQNNGV, per germline. Trimming removed 5 bases from V and 2 bases from J; junction bases left unmatched: 8. CDR3 sequence (DNA): TGTGCCAGCAGCCGGGGTCAGGGGGCCGCCTACGAGCAGTACTTC. This encodes CASSRGQGAAYEQYF.

V and J are TRBV30 and TRBJ1-2; D gene unclear. The CDR3 covers 13 residues. The V gene's germline CDR1 is GTSNPN and CDR2 SVGIG (reference sequence). V was pared by 7 bases and J by 7 bases, with 19 bases between. The CDR3 loop reads CASSYQEYGGYTF. The CDR3 DNA reads TGTGCCTCCTCCTACCAGGAATACGGTGGCTACACCTTC.

J is TRBJ2-5 and V is TRBV6-5; perhaps TRBD2 as D (6 bases). Trimming removed 3 bases at V and 3 bases at J, with 8 bases between. Germline CDR1 reads MNHEY; CDR2 reads SVGAGI. The CDR3 loop spans 13 amino acids. CDR3: CASSYWGEETQYF. CDR3 in DNA: TGTGCCAGCAGTTATTGGGGGGAAGAGACCCAGTACTTC.

The CDR3 nucleotides are TGTGCCAGCAGCCCGGACAGGGCCTCCTATGGCTACACCTTC. Translation: CASSPDRASYGYTF. V gene TRBV6-4 combines with J gene TRBJ1-2; 8 positions agree with TRBD1. The CDR3 spans 14 residues. V lost 6 bases, J lost 4 bases, and 7 bases stayed unmatched. Germline assignment: CDR1 MRHNA and CDR2 SNTAGT.

Points on this clone: One end of the junction does not line up with germline, which may come from a read error. J is TRBJ1-2 and V is TRBV6-2 or TRBV6-3, with D maybe TRBD1 (6 bases). Germline CDR1 reads MNHEY; CDR2 reads SVGEGT. The CDR3 is made up of 15 amino acids. The CDR3 reads CASNYDRNEQYGYTF. The CDR3 bases are TGTGCCAGCAATTACGACAGGAACGAACAATATGGCTACACCTTC.

The chain uses TRBV19 and TRBJ1-4; D gene unclear. CDR1 and CDR2 (germline): LNHDA, SQIVND (reference sequence). This CDR3 spans 13 amino acids. V lost 3 bases and J lost 7, with 9 bases in between. CDR3: CASSMAGLEKLFF. The CDR3 DNA sequence: TGTGCCAGTAGTATGGCGGGTCTTGAAAAACTGTTTTTT.

A few counts support this clone. The chain has TRBV12-5 and TRBJ2-2; 8 bases map to TRBD1. The CDR3 has 16 amino acids. CDR1 and CDR2 from the germline V gene are LGHNT and FRNRAP. J was trimmed by 0 bases and V by 6 bases; bases with no gene match: 6. CDR3 region: CASGTGGLTNTGELFF. In DNA, the CDR3 is TGTGCTAGTGGAACAGGGGGACTTACGAACACCGGGGAGCTGTTTTTT.

The chain is built from TRBV3-1 (or the pseudogene TRBV3-2) and TRBJ2-1; tentatively, D is TRBD1 (5 bases). CDR3 length equals 15 residues. Trimming took 6 bases from V and 9 from J, leaving 21 bases between them. CDR1 is LGHDT, CDR2 YNNKEL, per germline (reference sequence). CDR3 DNA sequence: TGTGCCAGCAGTGGGGCTCTCCCATGGTCAGGTGAGCAGTTCTTC. It encodes CASSGALPWSGEQFF.

The chain has TRBV10-3 and TRBJ2-7, with D perhaps matching TRBD1 (5 bases). CDR3 size: 18 residues. Germline loops: CDR1 ENHRY, CDR2 SYGVKD. V dropped 0 bases and J dropped 4 bases, with 22 bases sitting between them. This CDR3 reads CAISESTQGIPIYYEQYF. CDR3 in DNA: TGTGCCATCAGTGAGTCGACGCAGGGAATCCCTATCTATTACGAGCAGTACTTC.

The rearrangement joins TRBV28 to TRBJ1-5, with 8 bases lining up with TRBD1. Per the germline V gene, CDR1 is MDHEN and CDR2 is SYDVKM. V was clipped by 5 bases and J by 11 bases; unmatched bases: 20. The CDR3 contains 17 residues. The CDR3 DNA is TGTGCCAGCAGTCCAAGACCTGGGACAGGCGGGCAGCAAACCCAGCATTTT. Encoded protein: CASSPRPGTGGQQTQHF.

The table lists this clone with a few counts. The chain joins TRBV10-3 to TRBJ1-1, with 8 bases aligning to TRBD1. CDR1 ENHRY and CDR2 SYGVKD come from the germline V gene. The V gene end was trimmed by 3 bases and the J gene end by 5 bases; junction bases not matched to a gene: 2. The CDR3 totals 13 residues. CDR3 DNA: TGTGCCATCAGTGATGACAGGGGAACTGAAGCTTTCTTT. As protein: CAISDDRGTEAFF.

This chain uses TRBV2 with TRBJ2-5; D gene unclear. The CDR3 is 11 residues long. The germline CDR1 and CDR2 sequences are SNHLY and FYNNEI. Trimming left V 2 bases short and J 7 bases short, with 5 bases between. CDR3 loop: CASSELRTQYF. As DNA, the CDR3 is TGTGCCAGCAGTGAACTCCGGACCCAGTACTTC.

A single count supports this clone. The J gene is TRBJ2-3, the V gene TRBV20-1; the D gene could be TRBD1 or TRBD2 (6 bases each). Germline loops: CDR1 DFQATT, CDR2 SNEGSKA (reference sequence). The CDR3 contains 13 residues. Trimming removed 3 bases at V and 4 bases at J, with 11 bases between. The CDR3 DNA is TGCAGTGCTAGTGGAGGGGGTGCAGATACGCAGTATTTT. Protein product: CSASGGGADTQYF.

The chain employs TRBV28 and TRBJ2-7; 7 nucleotides agree with TRBD1. The germline gives CDR1 MDHEN, CDR2 SYDVKM. This CDR3 comprises 14 residues. The V gene end was trimmed by 5 bases and the J gene end by 2 bases; junction bases not matched to a gene: 6. The CDR3 DNA is TGTGCCAGCAGTGTCACAGGGGATACCTACGAGCAGTACTTC. Encoded protein: CASSVTGDTYEQYF.

The sample holds one count of this clone. The chain carries TRBV21-1 and TRBJ1-5. TRBV21-1 is described as a pseudogene. The length of the CDR3 is 16 residues. Here the CDR3 reads CASSLTPVAYNQPQHF. As DNA, the CDR3 is TGTGCCAGCAGCCTTACCCCCGTAGCTTACAATCAGCCCCAGCATTTT.

This clone was recorded only once. V is TRBV7-9 and J is TRBJ2-7; D perhaps matches TRBD2 (7 bases). Germline loops: CDR1 SEHNR, CDR2 FQNEAQ (reference sequence). V was clipped by 5 bases and J by 4 bases, with 15 bases between them. The CDR3 loop spans 14 amino acids. As DNA, the CDR3 is TGTGCCAGCAGCCCCAGCGGGACATTTTACGAGCAGTACTTC. The encoded protein is CASSPSGTFYEQYF.

This clone was recorded a few times. The chain combines TRBV11-2 with TRBJ1-1; D remains ambiguous. V was pared by 7 bases and J by 1 base, with 10 bases between. The CDR3 contains 13 residues. CDR1 SGHAT and CDR2 FQNNGV come from the germline V gene. The CDR3 loop reads CASKRQPNTEAFF. In nucleotides, the CDR3 is TGTGCCAGCAAGCGGCAGCCGAACACTGAAGCTTTCTTT.

This chain connects TRBV6-1 to TRBJ2-2; 7 nucleotides agree with TRBD2. There are 16 residues in the CDR3. Germline V gene lookup returns CDR1 MNHNS and CDR2 SASEGT. V was clipped by 3 bases and J by 2 bases; unmatched bases: 6. This CDR3 reads CASSELAVLNTGELFF. The CDR3 bases are TGTGCCAGCAGTGAGCTAGCGGTTTTAAACACCGGGGAGCTGTTTTTT.

V is TRBV7-9 and J is TRBJ1-2; TRBD1 matches 7 bases. Trimming cost V 5 bases and J 8 bases; bases outside gene matches: 11. CDR3 length: 14 amino acids. CDR1 and CDR2 from the germline V gene are SEHNR and FQNEAQ (reference sequence). The CDR3 DNA reads as TGTGCCAGCAGCCGGGGACAGACAGAAAAGGGCTACACCTTC. This codes for CASSRGQTEKGYTF.

The chain joins TRBV5-4 to TRBJ2-3; D might be TRBD2 (5 bases). V gave up 2 bases and J gave up 4 bases, with 11 bases separating them. CDR3 length: 14 residues. Germline V CDR1 and CDR2: SGHNT, YYREEE (reference sequence). CDR3: CASSFPLVSDTQYF. DNA of the CDR3: TGTGCCAGCAGCTTCCCACTAGTCTCAGATACGCAGTATTTT.

V gene TRBV7-2 combines with J gene TRBJ1-1; D is ambiguous. Germline V CDR1 and CDR2: SGHTA, FQGNSA. This CDR3 region has 14 residues. V shed 2 bases and J shed 1 base, with 8 bases lying between them. The CDR3 bases are TGTGCCAGCAGCTTAATGCCAGAGAACACTGAAGCTTTCTTT. Amino acid sequence: CASSLMPENTEAFF.

J is TRBJ2-3 and V is TRBV3-1 (or the pseudogene TRBV3-2), with D hard to call. V was shortened by 1 base and J by 4 bases, with 12 bases between the two germline ends. The CDR3 runs 15 residues. Per the germline V gene, CDR1 is LGHDT and CDR2 is YNNKEL (reference sequence). The CDR3 region is CASSQGGLSSDTQYF. The CDR3 DNA sequence: TGTGCCAGCAGCCAAGGAGGTTTGAGCTCAGATACGCAGTATTTT.

This rearrangement joins TRBV6-5 to TRBJ2-3; no reliable D call. CDR1 is MNHEY and CDR2 is SVGAGI in the germline V gene. Deletions cut 2 bases from V and 5 bases from J, with 8 bases between. The CDR3 runs 13 residues. The CDR3 sequence: CASSYGSQDTQYF. CDR3 nucleotides: TGTGCCAGCAGTTACGGCAGTCAAGATACGCAGTATTTT.

V gene TRBV19 combines with J gene TRBJ1-5; 8 bases are shared with TRBD1. J was trimmed by 6 bases and V by 2 bases; bases with no gene match: 6. Germline values: CDR1 LNHDA, CDR2 SQIVND (reference sequence). The CDR3 consists of 15 residues. The CDR3 reads CASSITGQGGQPQHF. The CDR3 coding sequence is TGTGCCAGTAGTATAACTGGACAGGGAGGTCAGCCCCAGCATTTT.

The chain couples TRBV5-1 to TRBJ2-5, with TRBD2 matching over 13 bases. This CDR3 spans 16 amino acids. The V and J ends lost 3 bases and 5 bases, in that order; junction bases with no gene match: 7. In germline, CDR1 is SGHRS, CDR2 YFSETQ. CDR3 residues: CASSSWTSGGRETQYF. Written as DNA, the CDR3 is TGCGCCAGCAGCTCATGGACTAGCGGGGGCAGGGAGACCCAGTACTTC.

CDR3 in amino acids: CASRQGAIGYTF. CDR3 bases: TGTGCCAGCAGACAGGGGGCGATTGGCTACACCTTC. The genes are TRBV6-5 and TRBJ1-2, with 9 positions matching TRBD1. Unmatched junction bases numbered 3, after V lost 6 bases and J lost 7 bases. CDR3 length: 12 amino acids. Per germline, CDR1 MNHEY and CDR2 SVGAGI.